Listed here are 25 T cell receptor beta chains from one sample, sequenced in a study of T cell changes during pregnancy in multiple sclerosis. TCRdb's table, derived via immunoSEQ multiplex PCR, lists solely in-frame clones and lacks some. The table records approximately 46,000 clones, around 90% of them present only once. This specimen consisted of CD4+ T cells from peripheral blood mononuclear cells, obtained after pregnancy. The receptors originated from a female donor with multiple sclerosis, enrolled in a pregnancy study.

The CDR3 bases are TGTGCCAGCTCACTCCACAGGGGGTCTGGGGCCAACGTCCTGACTTTC. As protein: CASSLHRGSGANVLTF. The V call is TRBV18, the J call TRBJ2-6; 8 nucleotides match TRBD1. Per the germline V gene, CDR1 is KGHSH and CDR2 is LQKENI. With 4 bases clipped from V and 1 base from J, the junction kept 3 bases outside the gene matches. This CDR3 is built from 16 residues.

J is TRBJ2-2 and V is TRBV5-4, with 7 bases aligning to TRBD2. Germline V lookup: CDR1 SGHNT, CDR2 YYREEE (reference sequence). V was clipped by 0 bases and J by 6 bases; unmatched bases: 5. This CDR3 has 15 amino acids. The CDR3 sequence is CASSLGLARAGELFF. In DNA form, the CDR3 reads TGTGCCAGCAGCTTGGGACTAGCTAGGGCCGGGGAGCTGTTTTTT. Variable domain in full (rest from reference TRBV5-4 and TRBJ2-2): ETGVTQSPTHLIKTRGQQVTLRCSSQSGHNTVSWYQQALGQGPQFIFQYYREEENGRGNFPPRFSGLQFPNYSSELNVNALELDDSALYLCASSLGLARAGELFFGEGSRLTVL.

V is TRBV5-1 and J is TRBJ2-1; 14 positions agree with TRBD2. CDR3 length equals 17 residues. J was trimmed by 0 bases and V by 4 bases; bases with no gene match: 3. Germline CDR1 reads SGHRS; CDR2 reads YFSETQ. In nucleotides, the CDR3 is TGCGCCAGCAGCGGGGGACTAGCGGGAGTCTCCTACAATGAGCAGTTCTTC. This encodes CASSGGLAGVSYNEQFF. Full variable domain (outside the CDR3, taken from reference TRBV5-1 and TRBJ2-1): KAGVTQTPRYLIKTRGQQVTLSCSPISGHRSVSWYQQTPGQGLQFLFEYFSETQRNKGNFPGRFSGRQFSNSRSEMNVSTLELGDSALYLCASSGGLAGVSYNEQFFGPGTRLTVL.

The genes are TRBV6-5 and TRBJ1-5, with D hard to call. The V and J ends lost 0 bases and 0 bases respectively, with 9 bases between them. Germline V gene lookup returns CDR1 MNHEY and CDR2 SVGAGI. The CDR3 is made up of 16 amino acids. The CDR3 DNA sequence: TGTGCCAGCAGTTACTCCTTTCCCTATAGCAATCAGCCCCAGCATTTT. The encoded protein is CASSYSFPYSNQPQHF.

This clone has a single count. The rearrangement uses TRBV7-6 and TRBJ2-2; 8 bases agree with TRBD1. Germline CDR1 SGHVS, CDR2 FNYEAQ. This CDR3 contains 17 residues. Unmatched junction bases numbered 9, after V lost 3 bases and J lost 3 bases. CDR3 sequence: CASSFPFRGRYTGELFF. Written as DNA, the CDR3 is TGTGCCAGCAGCTTCCCGTTCAGGGGGCGATACACCGGGGAGCTGTTTTTT.

CDR3 sequence reads: CASSRPGTGAGYTF. In DNA, the CDR3 is TGTGCCAGCAGCCGTCCCGGGACAGGGGCGGGCTACACCTTC. The chain uses TRBV5-5 and TRBJ1-2; TRBD1 agrees at 10 bases. Looked up from germline, CDR1 is SGHKS and CDR2 is YYEKEE (reference sequence). Trimming cost V 4 bases and J 8 bases; bases outside gene matches: 8. This CDR3 spans 14 amino acids.

The chain combines TRBV7-9 with TRBJ2-3, with TRBD1 matching 9 bases. The CDR3 has 15 amino acids. V gave up 0 bases and J gave up 10 bases; unmatched junction bases: 8. The germline gives CDR1 SEHNR, CDR2 FQNEAQ (reference sequence). The CDR3 nucleotides read TGTGCCAGCAGCTTAGCGGGACAGGGACTTTTGGCGCAGTATTTT. This encodes CASSLAGQGLLAQYF.

The chain links TRBV27 to TRBJ2-7; D unclear. The CDR3 is 14 residues long. Germline CDR1 and CDR2: MNHEY and SMNVEV (reference sequence). V lost 3 bases and J 6 bases, leaving 15 bases between the germline ends. CDR3 sequence reads: CASSFSSLRREQYF. The CDR3 DNA follows: TGTGCCAGCAGTTTTTCCTCGTTGCGGCGCGAGCAGTACTTC.

The chain is built from TRBV7-9 and TRBJ1-2; TRBD1 is a possible D gene (5 bases). Germline CDR1 SEHNR, CDR2 FQNEAQ (reference sequence). CDR3 length equals 13 residues. The germline V and J ends were trimmed by 2 bases and 7 bases, with 11 bases remaining between them. The chain's CDR3 is CASSLRGLSGYTF. CDR3 coding DNA: TGTGCCAGCAGCTTAAGGGGCCTCAGTGGCTACACCTTC.

V usage is TRBV6-1 and J usage is TRBJ1-5; a weak D match, TRBD1 (5 bases). From germline, CDR1 is MNHNS and CDR2 SASEGT. The length of the CDR3 is 15 residues. The germline V and J ends were trimmed by 1 base and 2 bases, with 9 bases remaining between them. The CDR3 nucleotides are TGTGCCAGCAGTGAAGAGTGGGGGGGCAATCAGCCCCAGCATTTT. Translation: CASSEEWGGNQPQHF.

The gene calls are TRBV9 and TRBJ2-1; weak D call: TRBD1 (6 bases). Trimming left V 0 bases short and J 8 bases short, with 6 bases between. Germline V gives CDR1 SGDLS, CDR2 YYNGEE. The CDR3 is made up of 12 amino acids. The DNA of the CDR3 is TGTGCCAGCAGCGTAGACAGGGATGAGCAGTTCTTC. Translated: CASSVDRDEQFF. Using reference TRBV9 and TRBJ2-1 for the parts outside the CDR3, the full variable domain is DSGVTQTPKHLITATGQRVTLRCSPRSGDLSVYWYQQSLDQGLQFLIQYYNGEERAKGNILERFSAQQFPDLHSELNLSSLELGDSALYFCASSVDRDEQFFGPGTRLTVL.

This chain joins TRBV28 and TRBJ2-7; TRBD1 matches 8 bases. Unmatched junction bases numbered 10, after V lost 8 bases and J lost 1 base. CDR1 is MDHEN, CDR2 SYDVKM, per germline. The CDR3 has 15 amino acids. This chain's CDR3 is CASGRQGTPSYEQYF. The CDR3 DNA follows: TGTGCCAGCGGCAGACAGGGGACGCCTTCCTACGAGCAGTACTTC.

This rearrangement joins TRBV9 to TRBJ1-4; D may be TRBD1 (5 bases). CDR3 length: 15 amino acids. Germline V gives CDR1 SGDLS, CDR2 YYNGEE. Trimming shortened V by 0 bases and J by 8 bases, and 14 bases separated the two germline ends. The CDR3 DNA is TGTGCCAGCAGCGTAGGAGGGGTCGGAGGGGAAAAACTGTTTTTT. Protein sequence: CASSVGGVGGEKLFF.

The chain has TRBV2 and TRBJ1-5; unclear D gene. The ends were cut back, 4 bases at V and 7 bases at J, with 11 bases in the middle. The germline CDR1 and CDR2 sequences are SNHLY and FYNNEI. This CDR3 has 13 amino acids. CDR3 DNA sequence: TGTGCCAGCAGTGGCGTTGGTCGGCAGCCCCAGCATTTT. This codes for CASSGVGRQPQHF.

V gene TRBV11-3 combines with J gene TRBJ2-1, with a weak D call TRBD2 (5 bases). V lost 0 bases and J 7 bases, leaving 13 bases between the germline ends. Germline lookup yields CDR1 SGHNT and CDR2 YENEEA. The CDR3 sequence is 15 residues long. CDR3 sequence: CASSLEALEENEQFF. CDR3 nucleotides: TGTGCCAGCAGCTTAGAGGCCCTGGAGGAGAATGAGCAGTTCTTC.

This clone was observed once. The chain employs TRBV7-8 and TRBJ2-7; maybe TRBD1 (5 bases). This CDR3 contains 13 residues. The germline V gene encodes CDR1 SGHVS and CDR2 FQNEAQ. V shed 5 bases and J shed 3 bases, with 11 bases lying between them. CDR3 sequence: CASSPTVHYEQYF. The CDR3 nucleotides read TGTGCCAGCAGCCCGACAGTTCACTACGAGCAGTACTTC.

The chain links TRBV27 to TRBJ2-2; 9 bases agree with TRBD2. This CDR3 is 17 amino acids long. V lost 2 bases and J lost 4; bases outside the gene matches: 8. CDR1 MNHEY and CDR2 SMNVEV come from the germline V gene (reference sequence). The CDR3 DNA follows: TGTGCCAGCAGTTTACGTGCGGGAGGGCTCGGCACCGGGGAGCTGTTTTTT. Translated, it gives CASSLRAGGLGTGELFF.

This chain joins TRBV5-5 and TRBJ1-1, with a weak D call TRBD1 (5 bases). Deletions cut 1 base from V and 7 bases from J, with 11 bases between. Germline CDR1 reads SGHKS; CDR2 reads YYEKEE (reference sequence). This CDR3 is built from 13 residues. The CDR3 DNA follows: TGTGCCAGCAGCTTGAAGACAGCCCTTGAAGCTTTCTTT. Protein: CASSLKTALEAFF.

The rearrangement links TRBV11-2 to TRBJ2-1; D might be TRBD2 (5 bases). Germline CDR1 and CDR2: SGHAT and FQNNGV. V dropped 1 base and J dropped 2 bases, with 15 bases sitting between them. The CDR3 runs 17 residues. The CDR3 nucleotides read TGTGCCAGCAGCTTAGTTGGGCGGGTGGGAGCCTACAATGAGCAGTTCTTC. Translated, it gives CASSLVGRVGAYNEQFF.

V and J are TRBV27 and TRBJ1-2; 7 bases fit TRBD1. Germline CDR1 MNHEY, CDR2 SMNVEV (reference sequence). This CDR3 is 15 amino acids long. Trimming cost V 6 bases and J 3 bases; bases outside gene matches: 10. Here the CDR3 DNA reads TGTGCCAGCAGCCTATACCAGGGGGTGGACTATGGCTACACCTTC. Its translation is CASSLYQGVDYGYTF.

The V call is TRBV5-1, the J call TRBJ1-1, with a tentative D call TRBD1 (5 bases). Trimming cost V 4 bases and J 0 bases, with 10 bases left between them. The CDR3 length is 14 residues. CDR1 is SGHRS and CDR2 is YFSETQ in the germline V gene. The CDR3 DNA reads TGCGCCAGCAGCCCGGGACTAATGAACACTGAAGCTTTCTTT. The encoded protein is CASSPGLMNTEAFF.

The rearrangement uses TRBV6-5 and TRBJ1-2, with 10 bases identical to TRBD1. The CDR3 covers 15 residues. Per germline, CDR1 MNHEY and CDR2 SVGAGI. V trimming: 6 bases; J trimming: 0 bases; junction bases outside the gene matches: 4. CDR3 sequence: CASRGDRGPNYGYTF. CDR3 nucleotides: TGTGCCAGCAGAGGGGACAGGGGACCTAACTATGGCTACACCTTC.

V gene TRBV27 combines with J gene TRBJ2-3; TRBD1 is a possible D gene (6 bases). CDR1 and CDR2 (germline): MNHEY, SMNVEV (reference sequence). Trimming took off 10 bases at V and 2 bases at J, with 16 bases between the two ends. The CDR3 has 14 amino acids. CDR3 bases: TGTGCCACCAAGTGGGGGCAAGTCACAGATACGCAGTATTTT. Translating gives CATKWGQVTDTQYF.

The chain employs TRBV2 and TRBJ2-2, with 9 positions matching TRBD2. Germline trimming cut 3 bases from V and 7 bases from J; bases unmatched to any gene: 6. The CDR3 runs 15 residues. Germline V lookup: CDR1 SNHLY, CDR2 FYNNEI. CDR3 region: CASSEVSGRHGELFF. As DNA, the CDR3 is TGTGCCAGCAGTGAGGTTAGCGGGAGACACGGGGAGCTGTTTTTT. The full variable domain, completed using reference TRBV2 and TRBJ2-2, is EPEVTQTPSHQVTQMGQEVILRCVPISNHLYFYWYRQILGQKVEFLVSFYNNEISEKSEIFDDQFSVERPDGSNFTLKIRSTKLEDSAMYFCASSEVSGRHGELFFGEGSRLTVL.

The J gene is TRBJ2-1, the V gene TRBV7-2; D unresolved. Trimming shortened V by 4 bases and J by 4 bases, and 23 bases separated the two germline ends. The germline V gene has CDR1 SGHTA and CDR2 FQGNSA. CDR3 length equals 18 residues. DNA for the CDR3: TGTGCCAGCAGCTCGAGGCCGTCCCGAGCGACCAATTACAATGAGCAGTTCTTC. Its protein product is CASSSRPSRATNYNEQFF.